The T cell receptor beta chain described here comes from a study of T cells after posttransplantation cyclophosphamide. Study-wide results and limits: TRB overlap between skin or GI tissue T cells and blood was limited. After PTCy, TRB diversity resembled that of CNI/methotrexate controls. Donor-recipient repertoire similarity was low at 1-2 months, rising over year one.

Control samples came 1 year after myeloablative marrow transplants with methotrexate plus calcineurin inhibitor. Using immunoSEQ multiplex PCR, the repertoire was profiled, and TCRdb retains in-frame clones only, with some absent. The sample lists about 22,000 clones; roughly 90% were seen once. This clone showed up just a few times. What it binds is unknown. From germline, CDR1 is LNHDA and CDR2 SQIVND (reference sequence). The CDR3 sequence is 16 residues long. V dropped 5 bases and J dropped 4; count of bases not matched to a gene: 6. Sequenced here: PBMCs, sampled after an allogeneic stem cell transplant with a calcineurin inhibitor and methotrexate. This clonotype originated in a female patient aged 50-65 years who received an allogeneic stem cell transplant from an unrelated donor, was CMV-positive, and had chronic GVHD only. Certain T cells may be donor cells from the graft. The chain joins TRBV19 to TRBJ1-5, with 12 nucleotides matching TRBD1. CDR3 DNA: TGTGCCAGTAGTGCCAGGGACAGGGGGCGGAATCAGCCCCAGCATTTT. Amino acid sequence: CASSARDRGRNQPQHF.